The 18 T cell receptor beta chains presented below share a single source sample, sequenced in a study of post-analysis software for immune sequencing data. Study-level findings and limits: A few TRBV segments appeared more often in patients than in controls, and TRBV5-6, TRBV5-1 and TRBV20-1 were among these.

TCR beta libraries were prepared from cDNA with unique molecular identifiers. TCRdb reanalysed the PCR reads using MiXCR and keeps one entry per CDR3 protein. The sample records some 890,000 distinct CDR3 sequences, approximately 57% being singletons. These receptors have no known antigen. Sequencing was done on a sample of blood. The receptor source for this set is a girl between 5 and 17 years old with multiple sclerosis.

This clonotype came up a few times. This chain joins TRBV4-1 and TRBJ1-2, with D possibly being TRBD1 (5 bases). The CDR3 is 16 amino acids. Trimming cost V 0 bases and J 8 bases, with 19 bases left between them. The germline gives CDR1 MGHRA, CDR2 YSYEKL. The CDR3 loop reads CASSQEPGRNPGGYTF. The CDR3 bases are TGCGCCAGCAGCCAAGAGCCGGGACGGAATCCGGGGGGCTACACCTTC.

The table lists this clonotype with a few counts. The chain carries TRBV20-1 and TRBJ2-1, with 13 bases aligning to TRBD2. The ends lost 5 bases at V and 7 bases at J; junction bases unmatched: 5. The CDR3 runs to 14 residues. The germline CDR1 and CDR2 sequences are DFQATT and SNEGSKA (reference sequence). CDR3: CSAGLAGVLNEQFF. The DNA for the CDR3 is TGCAGTGCTGGACTAGCGGGAGTCTTGAATGAGCAGTTCTTC.

The J gene is TRBJ1-2, the V gene TRBV5-5, with D possibly being TRBD1 (5 bases). Trimming removed 3 bases from V and 5 bases from J, with 14 bases in between. CDR1 SGHKS and CDR2 YYEKEE come from the germline V gene (reference sequence). This CDR3 contains 14 residues. This CDR3 reads CASSSQGGGYGYTF. CDR3 DNA: TGTGCCAGCAGCTCCCAGGGAGGAGGGTATGGCTACACCTTC.

CDR3 region: CASSRSSGGFTDTQYF. CDR3 DNA: TGCGCCAGCAGCAGATCTAGCGGGGGTTTCACAGATACGCAGTATTTT. The rearrangement links TRBV5-1 to TRBJ2-3; 10 bases agree with TRBD2. Per the germline V gene, CDR1 is SGHRS and CDR2 is YFSETQ. The CDR3 runs to 16 residues. V gave up 4 bases and J gave up 2 bases; unmatched junction bases: 7. The variable domain in full, completed from reference TRBV5-1 and TRBJ2-3, reads KAGVTQTPRYLIKTRGQQVTLSCSPISGHRSVSWYQQTPGQGLQFLFEYFSETQRNKGNFPGRFSGRQFSNSRSEMNVSTLELGDSALYLCASSRSSGGFTDTQYFGPGTRLTVL.

The rearrangement uses TRBV5-1 and TRBJ2-1, with 7 bases identical to TRBD2. CDR1 SGHRS and CDR2 YFSETQ come from the germline V gene. The CDR3 runs to 15 residues. V trimming: 4 bases; J trimming: 8 bases; junction bases outside the gene matches: 12. Written as DNA, the CDR3 is TGCGCCAGCAGCCCTAGCGGACGGGAGATCGATGAGCAGTTCTTC. Its protein is CASSPSGREIDEQFF.

This clonotype was detected only a few times. The chain uses TRBV9 and TRBJ2-3, with 10 bases matching TRBD1. V gave up 3 bases and J gave up 6 bases; unmatched junction bases: 10. CDR3 length: 16 residues. The germline CDR1 and CDR2 sequences are SGDLS and YYNGEE. For the CDR3, the DNA is TGTGCCAGCAGCGAAACGGGACAGGGGATCGTGGATACGCAGTATTTT. Translating it yields CASSETGQGIVDTQYF.

The chain has TRBV29-1 and TRBJ2-7, with a tentative D call TRBD1 (5 bases). V lost 4 bases and J lost 2, with 9 bases in between. The CDR3 length is 12 residues. Per the germline V gene, CDR1 is SQVTM and CDR2 is ANQGSEA. CDR3 loop: CSVAKGAYEQYF. The CDR3 DNA reads as TGCAGCGTTGCAAAAGGGGCCTACGAGCAGTACTTC.

The chain has TRBV12-5 and TRBJ2-4, with D unclear. With 1 base removed from V and 1 base from J, the gap between germline ends came to 20 bases. The CDR3 covers 19 residues. Germline V gives CDR1 LGHNT, CDR2 FRNRAP. The CDR3 loop reads CASGLGQQLGLKAKNIQYF. The CDR3 DNA is TGTGCTAGTGGTTTGGGGCAGCAACTTGGATTGAAGGCCAAAAACATTCAGTACTTC.

The rearrangement uses TRBV15 and TRBJ1-5; D perhaps matches TRBD1 (6 bases). Deletions cut 1 base from V and 2 bases from J, with 24 bases between. The length of the CDR3 is 20 residues. Looked up from germline, CDR1 is LNHNV and CDR2 is YYDKDF (reference sequence). DNA of the CDR3: TGTGCCACCAGCAGAGTGGGTTCAGGGGCAGAGGGAGTGGGCAATCAGCCCCAGCATTTT. Encoded protein: CATSRVGSGAEGVGNQPQHF.

V usage is TRBV2 and J usage is TRBJ1-1; maybe TRBD1 (6 bases). Germline V gene sequence: CDR1 SNHLY, CDR2 FYNNEI. The CDR3 spans 12 residues. The CDR3 region has the DNA TGTGCTACCGGACAGCCGAACACTGAAGCTTTCTTT. Translation gives CATGQPNTEAFF.

The table lists this clonotype with a count of one. V is TRBV12-3 or TRBV12-4 and J is TRBJ2-1; 8 bases match TRBD2. Unmatched junction bases numbered 9, after V lost 5 bases and J lost 6 bases. The CDR3 consists of 15 residues. CDR3 protein: CASSPSGGGPNEQFF. CDR3 sequence (DNA): TGTGCCAGCAGTCCCTCCGGCGGGGGGCCCAATGAGCAGTTCTTC.

In this sample, this clonotype turned up a few times. The rearrangement uses TRBV7-2 and TRBJ1-4; 7 nucleotides match TRBD1. The CDR3 contains 15 residues. The junction had 12 bases not matched to a gene; V was cut back by 6 bases and J by 8 bases. Germline-derived CDR1 and CDR2 are SGHTA and FQGNSA. The CDR3 DNA sequence: TGTGCCAGCAGAAGCGGAGGGGGCGGCGGCGAAAAACTGTTTTTT. Translated, it gives CASRSGGGGGEKLFF.

The rearrangement links TRBV7-2 to TRBJ2-7, with 9 nucleotides matching TRBD1. The CDR3 has 16 residues. Germline V gene data show CDR1 as SGHTA and CDR2 as FQGNSA. The junction had 7 bases not matched to a gene; V was cut back by 1 base and J by 3 bases. The CDR3 DNA follows: TGTGCCAGCAGCTTAGAGGGGGGGACAGGGCACTACGAGCAGTACTTC. It yields the protein CASSLEGGTGHYEQYF.

This chain connects TRBV10-3 to TRBJ2-3, with 7 bases fitting TRBD2. With 8 bases clipped from V and 3 bases from J, the junction kept 11 bases outside the gene matches. The length of the CDR3 is 15 residues. Germline CDR1 ENHRY, CDR2 SYGVKD. The CDR3 protein is CAIASLGGGTDTQYF. The CDR3 DNA reads TGTGCCATCGCCTCGTTAGGCGGGGGAACAGATACGCAGTATTTT.

This clonotype was found a few times. V is TRBV5-8 and J is TRBJ2-1; unclear D gene. This CDR3 region has 15 residues. Between the trimmed V and J ends, which lost 0 bases and 7 bases, there was a span of 14 bases. Germline CDR1 and CDR2: SGHTS and YDEGEE. DNA of the CDR3: TGTGCCAGCAGCTTGGGGACCCGCTTCGGGAATGAGCAGTTCTTC. As protein: CASSLGTRFGNEQFF.

The V call is TRBV7-6, the J call TRBJ2-7; no firm D call. CDR1 is SGHVS, CDR2 FNYEAQ, per germline. V lost 3 bases and J lost 4, with 19 bases in between. The CDR3 consists of 16 residues. For the CDR3, the DNA is TGTGCCAGCAGCTTTTTTCCATTCCGGGTTTCTTACGAGCAGTACTTC. Its protein product is CASSFFPFRVSYEQYF.

This chain uses TRBV20-1 with TRBJ1-1; D possibly corresponds to TRBD1 (6 bases). V was cut by 3 bases and J by 1 base, with 18 bases left in between. The CDR3 totals 16 residues. CDR1 is DFQATT and CDR2 is SNEGSKA in the germline V gene (reference sequence). In DNA form, the CDR3 reads TGCAGTGCTAGTAGGGGGGCTGGACCTCCGAACACTGAAGCTTTCTTT. This sequence encodes CSASRGAGPPNTEAFF.

V usage is TRBV3-1 and J usage is TRBJ2-5; D is unresolved. Trimming took 0 bases from V and 12 from J, leaving 11 bases between them. Germline V gene sequence: CDR1 LGHDT, CDR2 YNNKEL (reference sequence). CDR3 length: 12 residues. CDR3 DNA sequence: TGTGCCAGCAGCCAAGATCCTAGTAGGGAGTACTTC. Its protein is CASSQDPSREYF.